These T cell receptor beta chains were read from a single sample in a study of blood T cell repertoires in COVID-19. Method: immunoSEQ multiplex PCR; TCRdb's copy keeps in-frame clones and lacks some. The sample yields about 160,000 clones, about four fifths seen once. The specimen was peripheral blood. These receptors were taken from a man in his 70s who had recovered from COVID-19. The CDR3 runs from the conserved cysteine through the conserved F or W. The D gene is left open where the match is weak. For some rows the clone size is stated as once, few or many, or as a class when expanded; others skip it.

abundance,v_gene,d_gene,j_gene,CDR3aa,CDR3nt
once,TRBV6-5,TRBD2,TRBJ2-7,CASSSYPGGEQYF,TGTGCCAGCAGTTCTTACCCGGGGGGAGAGCAGTACTTC
.,TRBV10-1,.,TRBJ2-3,CASRTSSTDTQYF,TGCGCCAGCAGGACATCTAGCACAGATACGCAGTATTTT
.,TRBV30,.,TRBJ1-3,CAWSSGSGNTIYF,TGTGCCTGGAGTTCCGGGTCTGGAAACACCATATATTTT
.,TRBV10-3,TRBD1,TRBJ2-2,CAIRPSGGHNTGELFF,TGTGCCATCAGACCCTCAGGGGGCCATAACACCGGGGAGCTGTTTTTT
.,TRBV7-2,TRBD1,TRBJ2-3,CASTRDRGRDTQYF,TGTGCCAGCACCCGGGACAGGGGGAGAGATACGCAGTATTTT
once,TRBV15,.,TRBJ2-1,CATSRDPGNEQFF,TGTGCCACCAGCAGAGATCCGGGAAATGAGCAGTTCTTC
.,TRBV2,TRBD1,TRBJ2-7,CASSDRGQYEQYF,TGTGCCAGCAGTGACAGGGGGCAATACGAGCAGTACTTC
.,TRBV5-5,TRBD2,TRBJ2-2,CASSLILAGEGNTGELFF,TGTGCCAGCAGCTTGATCCTAGCGGGAGAGGGGAACACCGGGGAGCTGTTTTTT
once,TRBV2,.,TRBJ2-3,CASREITDTQYF,TGTGCCAGCAGGGAGATCACAGATACGCAGTATTTT
.,TRBV6-5,TRBD2,TRBJ2-7,CASSYGTSGTSYEQYF,TGTGCCAGCAGTTACGGGACTAGCGGAACTTCCTACGAGCAGTACTTC